The 15 T cell receptor beta chains listed next were all sequenced from one sample in a study of blood T cell repertoires in COVID-19. Using immunoSEQ multiplex PCR, the repertoire was profiled, and TCRdb retains in-frame clones only, with some absent. The top ten clones hold approximately 17% of a sample with about 330,000 clones, approximately 92% of them seen once. The sequencing sample was made of PBMCs or T cells enriched from blood (not recorded which). The source is a woman between 25 and 40 years old who had recovered from COVID-19.

In its sample, this clone was seen a few times. The genes are TRBV4-2 and TRBJ2-7, with TRBD1 identical over 8 bases. The CDR3 is 14 amino acids. Germline values: CDR1 LGHNA, CDR2 YNFKEQ. J lost 3 bases, V lost 0 bases, and 1 base had no gene match. The CDR3 coding sequence is TGTGCCAGCAGCCAAGAACAGGGGGACTACGAGCAGTACTTC. Protein product: CASSQEQGDYEQYF.

V usage is TRBV7-2 and J usage is TRBJ1-1, with no clear D. V was clipped by 3 bases and J by 6 bases, with 5 bases between them. This CDR3 comprises 11 residues. Germline V gives CDR1 SGHTA, CDR2 FQGNSA. CDR3 amino acids: CASSFLSEAFF. CDR3 nucleotides: TGTGCCAGCAGCTTTCTCTCTGAAGCTTTCTTT. Based on the CDR3 plus reference TRBV7-2 and TRBJ1-1, the full variable domain is GAGVSQSPSNKVTEKGKDVELRCDPISGHTALYWYRQSLGQGLEFLIYFQGNSAPDKSGLPSDRFSAERTGGSVSTLTIQRTQQEDSAVYLCASSFLSEAFFGQGTRLTVV.

The chain joins TRBV28 to TRBJ1-1, with 7 bases matching TRBD1. CDR1 is MDHEN and CDR2 is SYDVKM in the germline V gene. V trimming: 6 bases; J trimming: 11 bases; junction bases outside the gene matches: 9. The length of the CDR3 is 12 residues. In DNA form, the CDR3 reads TGTGCCAGCAGATTCGGGACAGCCGGGGCTTTCTTT. This sequence encodes CASRFGTAGAFF.

The chain couples TRBV7-8 to TRBJ1-1, with D uncertain. Germline CDR1 reads SGHVS; CDR2 reads FQNEAQ. V lost 5 bases, J lost 1 base, and 11 bases lay in between. CDR3 length: 14 amino acids. In DNA form, the CDR3 reads TGTGCCAGCAGCCTACAGATGGAGAACACTGAAGCTTTCTTT. Its translation: CASSLQMENTEAFF.

This chain connects TRBV28 to TRBJ2-7; TRBD1 is a possible D gene (5 bases). The CDR3 has 13 amino acids. The V gene lost 2 bases and the J gene lost 9 bases, with 14 bases spanning the gap. Germline-derived CDR1 and CDR2 are MDHEN and SYDVKM. CDR3 in amino acids: CASSLDSLAGQYF. In nucleotides, the CDR3 is TGTGCCAGCAGTTTAGACAGTTTGGCCGGGCAGTACTTC.

The rearrangement links TRBV29-1 to TRBJ1-4, with TRBD1 matching 9 bases. This CDR3 has 13 residues. CDR1 and CDR2 from the germline V gene are SQVTM and ANQGSEA. The V segment lost 4 bases and the J segment 5 bases; nucleotides outside the gene matches: 2. The CDR3 coding sequence is TGCAGCGTTGCACAGGGGGCGAATGAAAAACTGTTTTTT. Its translation is CSVAQGANEKLFF.

The chain combines TRBV12-3 or TRBV12-4 with TRBJ1-1, with no clear D. The ends were cut back, 2 bases at V and 5 bases at J, with 9 bases in the middle. The CDR3 runs to 13 residues. The CDR3 coding sequence is TGTGCCAGCAGTTTAAAACGGGATACTGAAGCTTTCTTT. Amino acid sequence: CASSLKRDTEAFF.

The V and J genes are TRBV13 and TRBJ2-1; D perhaps matches TRBD2 (6 bases). The V gene's germline CDR1 is PRHDT and CDR2 FYEKMQ (reference sequence). Trimming stripped 7 bases from V and 10 bases from J, with 29 bases between. The CDR3 totals 17 residues. The chain's CDR3 is CASTVQRPGLTNKEQFF. DNA of the CDR3: TGTGCCAGCACCGTTCAGAGGCCGGGACTGACTAATAAAGAGCAGTTCTTC.

V usage is TRBV4-1 and J usage is TRBJ2-3, with 11 nucleotides matching TRBD2. The length of the CDR3 is 19 residues. CDR1 MGHRA and CDR2 YSYEKL come from the germline V gene. V lost 1 base, J lost 1 base, and 10 bases stayed unmatched. CDR3 nucleotide sequence: TGCGCCAGCAGCCAAGTGACTAGCGGGGCCTGGGGGCGCACAGATACGCAGTATTTT. This codes for CASSQVTSGAWGRTDTQYF.

The table lists this clone with a few counts. The CDR3 loop is CASTGTYNEQFF. The DNA for the CDR3 is TGTGCCAGCACAGGGACATACAATGAGCAGTTCTTC. The chain is built from TRBV28 and TRBJ2-1, with a weak D call TRBD1 (6 bases). The CDR3 has 12 amino acids. V was pared by 7 bases and J by 4 bases, with 8 bases between. From germline, CDR1 is MDHEN and CDR2 SYDVKM.

The chain uses TRBV18 and TRBJ2-5; 7 positions match TRBD1. The CDR3 loop spans 15 amino acids. Germline V CDR1 and CDR2: KGHSH, LQKENI. J was trimmed by 3 bases and V by 2 bases; bases with no gene match: 6. The CDR3 sequence: CASSPYRDSKETQYF. The DNA for the CDR3 is TGTGCCAGCTCACCATACCGGGACAGCAAAGAGACCCAGTACTTC.

J is TRBJ2-3 and V is TRBV25-1; D gene uncertain. Trimming stripped 6 bases from V and 6 bases from J, with 13 bases between. CDR1 MGHDK and CDR2 SYGVNS come from the germline V gene. The CDR3 is 13 residues long. The CDR3 DNA reads TGTGCCAGCAGGCCCTCGGTTTCTGATACGCAGTATTTT. Protein product: CASRPSVSDTQYF.

The V gene is TRBV28, the J gene TRBJ2-2; TRBD2 matches 10 bases. V shed 3 bases, J shed 3 bases, and the junction held 7 bases outside the gene matches. The CDR3 extends over 17 amino acids. CDR1 and CDR2 from the germline V gene are MDHEN and SYDVKM. The CDR3 sequence: CASSLSIAGGDTGELFF. The DNA for the CDR3 is TGTGCCAGCAGTTTGTCTATAGCGGGAGGAGACACCGGGGAGCTGTTTTTT.

V is TRBV7-9 and J is TRBJ1-3; D unresolved. The CDR3 is 16 residues long. Germline CDR1 and CDR2: SEHNR and FQNEAQ (reference sequence). Trimming took 2 bases from V and 4 from J, leaving 15 bases between them. The DNA for the CDR3 is TGTGCCAGCAGCTTATCCGGGTCGCAAGTAGGAAACACCATATATTTT. Encoded protein: CASSLSGSQVGNTIYF.

The chain joins TRBV27 to TRBJ1-1; 9 nucleotides align to TRBD1. CDR3 length equals 15 residues. V shed 5 bases and J 4 bases; nucleotides not matched to a gene: 8. CDR1 is MNHEY and CDR2 is SMNVEV in the germline V gene (reference sequence). Here the CDR3 DNA reads TGTGCCAGCAGTAGGGGAACAGGGGGCGGCACTGAAGCTTTCTTT. This gives the protein CASSRGTGGGTEAFF.